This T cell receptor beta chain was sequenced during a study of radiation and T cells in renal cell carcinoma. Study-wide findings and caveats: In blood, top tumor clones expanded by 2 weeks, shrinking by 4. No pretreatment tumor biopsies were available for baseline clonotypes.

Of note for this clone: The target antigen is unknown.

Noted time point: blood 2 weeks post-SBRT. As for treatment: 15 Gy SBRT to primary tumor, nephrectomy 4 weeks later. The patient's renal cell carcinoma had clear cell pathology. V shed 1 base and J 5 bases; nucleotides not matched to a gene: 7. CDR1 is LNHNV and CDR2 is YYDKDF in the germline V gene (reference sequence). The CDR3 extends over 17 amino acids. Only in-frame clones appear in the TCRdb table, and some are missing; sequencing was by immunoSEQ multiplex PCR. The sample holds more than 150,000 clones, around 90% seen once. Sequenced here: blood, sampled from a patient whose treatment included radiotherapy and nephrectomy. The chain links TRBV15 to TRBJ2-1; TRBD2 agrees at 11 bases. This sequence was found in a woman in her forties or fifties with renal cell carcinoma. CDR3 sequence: CATSRGLAGGSNNEQFF. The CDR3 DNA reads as TGTGCCACCAGCAGAGGCCTAGCGGGGGGATCAAACAATGAGCAGTTCTTC.